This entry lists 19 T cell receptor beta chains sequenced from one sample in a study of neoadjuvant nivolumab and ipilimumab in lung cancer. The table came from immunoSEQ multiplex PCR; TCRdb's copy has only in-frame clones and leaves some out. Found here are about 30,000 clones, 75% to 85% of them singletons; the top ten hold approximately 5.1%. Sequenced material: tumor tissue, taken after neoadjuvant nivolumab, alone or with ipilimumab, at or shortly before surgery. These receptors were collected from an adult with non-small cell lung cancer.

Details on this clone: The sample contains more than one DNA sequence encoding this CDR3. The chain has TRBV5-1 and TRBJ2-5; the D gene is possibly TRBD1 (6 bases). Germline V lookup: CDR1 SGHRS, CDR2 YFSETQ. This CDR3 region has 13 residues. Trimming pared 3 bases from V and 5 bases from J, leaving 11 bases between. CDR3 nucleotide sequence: TGCGCCAGCAGCTCGTCAGGGGAGGAGACCCAGTACTTC. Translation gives CASSSSGEETQYF. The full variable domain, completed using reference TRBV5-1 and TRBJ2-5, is KAGVTQTPRYLIKTRGQQVTLSCSPISGHRSVSWYQQTPGQGLQFLFEYFSETQRNKGNFPGRFSGRQFSNSRSEMNVSTLELGDSALYLCASSSSGEETQYFGPGTRLLVL.

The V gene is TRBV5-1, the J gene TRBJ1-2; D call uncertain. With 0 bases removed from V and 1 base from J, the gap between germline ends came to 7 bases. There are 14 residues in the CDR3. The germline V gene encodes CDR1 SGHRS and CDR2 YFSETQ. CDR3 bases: TGCGCCAGCAGCTTGGACAGAATTAACTATGGCTACACCTTC. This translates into CASSLDRINYGYTF.

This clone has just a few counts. The CDR3 nucleotides are TGTGCCAGCAGCAAAACTAGCGGGAGGGGAAGCTCCTACAATGAGCAGTTCTTC. It translates to CASSKTSGRGSSYNEQFF. The chain is built from TRBV7-9 and TRBJ2-1; 13 nucleotides match TRBD2. The CDR3 sequence is 18 residues long. The ends lost 5 bases at V and 0 bases at J; junction bases unmatched: 7. CDR1 and CDR2 from the germline V gene are SEHNR and FQNEAQ (reference sequence).

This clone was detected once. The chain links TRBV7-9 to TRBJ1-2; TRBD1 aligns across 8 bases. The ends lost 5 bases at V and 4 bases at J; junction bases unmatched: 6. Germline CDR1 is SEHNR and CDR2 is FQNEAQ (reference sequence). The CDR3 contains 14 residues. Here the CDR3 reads CASSQIGTGYGYTF. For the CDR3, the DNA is TGTGCCAGCAGCCAAATCGGGACAGGCTATGGCTACACCTTC. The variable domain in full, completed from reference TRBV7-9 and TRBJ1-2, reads DTGVSQNPRHKITKRGQNVTFRCDPISEHNRLYWYRQTLGQGPEFLTYFQNEAQLEKSRLLSDRFSAERPKGSFSTLEIQRTEQGDSAMYLCASSQIGTGYGYTFGSGTRLTVV.

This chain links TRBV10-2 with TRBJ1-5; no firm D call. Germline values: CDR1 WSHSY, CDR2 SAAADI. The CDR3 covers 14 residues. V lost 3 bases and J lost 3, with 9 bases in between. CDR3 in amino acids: CASSENELNQPQHF. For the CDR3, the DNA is TGCGCCAGCAGTGAAAACGAGCTCAATCAGCCCCAGCATTTT.

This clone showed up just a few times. The CDR3, as DNA: TGTGCCAGCAGCCCCGGGTCGCTTAACTATGGCTACACCTTC. This sequence encodes CASSPGSLNYGYTF. This chain connects TRBV5-6 to TRBJ1-2; D is undetermined. Looked up from germline, CDR1 is SGHDT and CDR2 is YYEEEE. The CDR3 loop spans 14 amino acids. Trimming cost V 4 bases and J 1 base, with 11 bases left between them.

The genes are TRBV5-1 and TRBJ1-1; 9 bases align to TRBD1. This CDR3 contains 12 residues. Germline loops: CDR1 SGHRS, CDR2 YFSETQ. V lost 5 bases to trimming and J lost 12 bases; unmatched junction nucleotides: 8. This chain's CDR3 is CASRPGQGVSFF. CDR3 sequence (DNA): TGCGCCAGCAGACCGGGACAGGGCGTCTCTTTCTTT.

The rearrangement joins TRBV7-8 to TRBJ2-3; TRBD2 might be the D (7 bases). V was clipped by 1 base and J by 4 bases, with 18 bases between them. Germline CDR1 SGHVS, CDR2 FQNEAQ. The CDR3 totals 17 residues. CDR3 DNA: TGTGCCAGCAGCTTAGGAGTAGGGGGGGATAACGCAGATACGCAGTATTTT. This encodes CASSLGVGGDNADTQYF.

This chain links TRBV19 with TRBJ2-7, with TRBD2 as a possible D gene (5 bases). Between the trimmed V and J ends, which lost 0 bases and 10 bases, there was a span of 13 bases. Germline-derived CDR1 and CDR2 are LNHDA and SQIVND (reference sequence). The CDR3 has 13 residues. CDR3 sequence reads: CASSIDRRGYQYF. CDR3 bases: TGTGCCAGTAGTATAGATCGTAGAGGGTACCAGTACTTC. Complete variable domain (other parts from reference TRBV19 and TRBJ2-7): DGGITQSPKYLFRKEGQNVTLSCEQNLNHDAMYWYRQDPGQGLRLIYYSQIVNDFQKGDIAEGYSVSREKKESFPLTVTSAQKNPTAFYLCASSIDRRGYQYFGPGTRLTVT.

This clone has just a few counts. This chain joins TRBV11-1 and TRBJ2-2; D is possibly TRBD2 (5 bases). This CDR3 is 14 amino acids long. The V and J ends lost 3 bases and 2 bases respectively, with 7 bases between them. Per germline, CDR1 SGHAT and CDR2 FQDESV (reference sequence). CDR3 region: CASSLRLNTGELFF. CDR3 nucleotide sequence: TGTGCCAGCAGCTTGAGACTAAACACCGGGGAGCTGTTTTTT. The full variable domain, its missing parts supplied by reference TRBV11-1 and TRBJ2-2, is EAEVAQSPRYKITEKSQAVAFWCDPISGHATLYWYRQILGQGPELLVQFQDESVVDDSQLPKDRFSAERLKGVDSTLKIQPAELGDSAMYLCASSLRLNTGELFFGEGSRLTVL.

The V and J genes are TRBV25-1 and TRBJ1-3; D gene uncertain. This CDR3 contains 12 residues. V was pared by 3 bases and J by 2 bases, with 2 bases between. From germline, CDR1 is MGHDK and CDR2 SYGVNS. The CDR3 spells CASSDAGNTIYF. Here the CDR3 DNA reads TGTGCCAGCAGTGACGCTGGAAACACCATATATTTT.

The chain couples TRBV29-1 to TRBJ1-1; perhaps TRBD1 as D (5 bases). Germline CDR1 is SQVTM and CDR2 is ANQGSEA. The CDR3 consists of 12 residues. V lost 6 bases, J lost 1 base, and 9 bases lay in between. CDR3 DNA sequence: TGCAGCGTGATCGGACAGAACACTGAAGCTTTCTTT. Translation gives CSVIGQNTEAFF.

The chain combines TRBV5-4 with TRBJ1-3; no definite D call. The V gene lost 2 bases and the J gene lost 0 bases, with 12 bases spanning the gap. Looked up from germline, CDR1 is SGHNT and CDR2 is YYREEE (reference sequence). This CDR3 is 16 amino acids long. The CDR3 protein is CASSLLPSPSGNTIYF. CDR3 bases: TGTGCCAGCAGCTTATTACCGTCCCCCTCTGGAAACACCATATATTTT. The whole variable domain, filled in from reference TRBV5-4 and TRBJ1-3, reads ETGVTQSPTHLIKTRGQQVTLRCSSQSGHNTVSWYQQALGQGPQFIFQYYREEENGRGNFPPRFSGLQFPNYSSELNVNALELDDSALYLCASSLLPSPSGNTIYFGEGSWLTVV.

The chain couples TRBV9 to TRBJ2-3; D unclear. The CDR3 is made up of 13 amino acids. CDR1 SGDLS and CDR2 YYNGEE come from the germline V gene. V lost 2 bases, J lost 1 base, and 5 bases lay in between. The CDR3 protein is CASSVTGTDTQYF. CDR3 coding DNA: TGTGCCAGCAGCGTCACGGGCACAGATACGCAGTATTTT.

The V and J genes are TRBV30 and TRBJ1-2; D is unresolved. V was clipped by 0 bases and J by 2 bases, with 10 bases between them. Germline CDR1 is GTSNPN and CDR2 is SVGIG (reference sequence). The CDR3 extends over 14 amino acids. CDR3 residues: CAWSVEGLNYGYTF. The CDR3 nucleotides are TGTGCCTGGAGTGTAGAGGGTTTAAACTATGGCTACACCTTC.

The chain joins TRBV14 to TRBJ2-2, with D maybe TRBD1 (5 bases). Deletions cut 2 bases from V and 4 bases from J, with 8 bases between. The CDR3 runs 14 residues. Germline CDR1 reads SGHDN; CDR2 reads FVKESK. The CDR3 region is CASSQQGATGELFF. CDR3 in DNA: TGTGCCAGCAGCCAACAGGGTGCCACCGGGGAGCTGTTTTTT.

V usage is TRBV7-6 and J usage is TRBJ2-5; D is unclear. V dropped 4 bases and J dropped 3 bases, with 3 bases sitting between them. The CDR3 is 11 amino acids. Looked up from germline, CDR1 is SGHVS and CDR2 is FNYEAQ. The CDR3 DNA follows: TGTGCCAGCAGCTCAAAAGAGACCCAGTACTTC. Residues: CASSSKETQYF.

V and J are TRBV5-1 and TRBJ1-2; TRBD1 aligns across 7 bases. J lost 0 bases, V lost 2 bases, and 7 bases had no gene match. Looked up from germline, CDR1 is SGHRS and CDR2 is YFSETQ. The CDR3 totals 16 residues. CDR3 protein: CASSFVRDSSNYGYTF. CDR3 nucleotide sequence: TGCGCCAGCAGCTTTGTCAGGGACAGCTCTAACTATGGCTACACCTTC. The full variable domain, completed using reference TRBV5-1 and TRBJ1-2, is KAGVTQTPRYLIKTRGQQVTLSCSPISGHRSVSWYQQTPGQGLQFLFEYFSETQRNKGNFPGRFSGRQFSNSRSEMNVSTLELGDSALYLCASSFVRDSSNYGYTFGSGTRLTVV.

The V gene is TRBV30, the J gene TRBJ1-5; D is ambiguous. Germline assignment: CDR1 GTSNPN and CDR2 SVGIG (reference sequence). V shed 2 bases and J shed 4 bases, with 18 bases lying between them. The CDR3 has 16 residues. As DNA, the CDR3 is TGTGCCTGGAGTTTAGAAGGACTGGTGAGGAATCAGCCCCAGCATTTT. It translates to CAWSLEGLVRNQPQHF.